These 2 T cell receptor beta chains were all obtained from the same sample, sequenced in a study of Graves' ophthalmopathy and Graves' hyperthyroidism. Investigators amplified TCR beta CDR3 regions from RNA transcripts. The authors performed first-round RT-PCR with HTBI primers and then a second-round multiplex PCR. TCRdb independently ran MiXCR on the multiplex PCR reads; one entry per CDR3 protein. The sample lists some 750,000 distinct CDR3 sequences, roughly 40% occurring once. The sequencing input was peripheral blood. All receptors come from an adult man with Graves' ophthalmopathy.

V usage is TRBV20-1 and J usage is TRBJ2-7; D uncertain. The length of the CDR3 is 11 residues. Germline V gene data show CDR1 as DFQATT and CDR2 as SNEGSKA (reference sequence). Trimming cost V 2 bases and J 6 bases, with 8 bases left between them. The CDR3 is CSARRLSEQYF. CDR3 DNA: TGCAGTGCTAGAAGGTTGAGCGAGCAGTACTTC.

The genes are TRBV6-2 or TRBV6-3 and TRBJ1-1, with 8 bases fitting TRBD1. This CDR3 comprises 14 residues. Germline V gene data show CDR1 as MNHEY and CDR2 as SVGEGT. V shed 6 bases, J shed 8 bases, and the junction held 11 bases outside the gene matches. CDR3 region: CASSYGQGGREAFF. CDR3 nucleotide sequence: TGTGCCAGCAGCTACGGACAGGGAGGTAGAGAAGCTTTCTTT.